Below, 15 T cell receptor beta chains from the same sample are listed, as sequenced in a study of brain T cells in children with intractable seizures. This table comes from immunoSEQ multiplex PCR, and its TCRdb copy is limited to in-frame clones, with some not included. The data contain 110,000 or so clones, roughly 92% of them singletons. Sequenced here: peripheral blood, sampled at surgery. The receptor set was obtained from a boy in the first two years of life with hemimegalencephaly and intractable seizures.

V and J are TRBV13 and TRBJ2-7; 7 bases align to TRBD2. Looked up from germline, CDR1 is PRHDT and CDR2 is FYEKMQ (reference sequence). V shed 5 bases, J shed 1 base, and the junction held 8 bases outside the gene matches. This CDR3 comprises 15 residues. The CDR3 sequence: CASSPGAGDSYEQYF. DNA for the CDR3: TGTGCCAGCAGCCCCGGGGCGGGAGATTCCTACGAGCAGTACTTC. Based on the CDR3 plus reference TRBV13 and TRBJ2-7, the full variable domain is AAGVIQSPRHLIKEKRETATLKCYPIPRHDTVYWYQQGPGQDPQFLISFYEKMQSDKGSIPDRFSAQQFSDYHSELNMSSLELGDSALYFCASSPGAGDSYEQYFGPGTRLTVT.

This chain links TRBV6-5 with TRBJ2-7; 14 bases fit TRBD2. This CDR3 contains 14 residues. With 6 bases clipped from V and 10 bases from J, the junction kept 8 bases outside the gene matches. Germline CDR1 MNHEY, CDR2 SVGAGI. In DNA form, the CDR3 reads TGTGCCAGCAGCCCGGGACTAGCGGGAGTTCCCCAGTACTTC. This sequence encodes CASSPGLAGVPQYF.

The V gene is TRBV25-1, the J gene TRBJ1-3, with 7 bases aligning to TRBD1. V lost 3 bases and J lost 0; bases outside the gene matches: 11. Germline V gives CDR1 MGHDK, CDR2 SYGVNS. This CDR3 spans 18 amino acids. The CDR3 DNA sequence: TGTGCCAGCAGTGATCGGCAGGGGGAACCCCACTCTGGAAACACCATATATTTT. Protein product: CASSDRQGEPHSGNTIYF. The full variable domain, with the rest looked up from reference TRBV25-1 and TRBJ1-3, is EADIYQTPRYLVIGTGKKITLECSQTMGHDKMYWYQQDPGMELHLIHYSYGVNSTEKGDLSSESTVSRIRTEHFPLTLESARPSHTSQYLCASSDRQGEPHSGNTIYFGEGSWLTVV.

The V gene is TRBV5-1, the J gene TRBJ2-5, with D possibly TRBD1 on 5 matching bases. The CDR3 has 13 amino acids. The germline gives CDR1 SGHRS, CDR2 YFSETQ. V shed 4 bases and J shed 2 bases, with 9 bases lying between them. The CDR3 spells CASSPQGQETQYF. In nucleotides, the CDR3 is TGCGCCAGCAGCCCGCAGGGACAAGAGACCCAGTACTTC.

The chain combines TRBV7-3 with TRBJ2-7; maybe TRBD1 (6 bases). V lost 4 bases, J lost 5 bases, and 12 bases lay in between. Germline loops: CDR1 SGHTA, CDR2 FQGTGA. CDR3 length equals 13 residues. CDR3 nucleotides: TGTGCCAGCAGCTCGCAACAGGGAAACGAGCAGTACTTC. Translated, it gives CASSSQQGNEQYF. The full variable domain, its missing parts supplied by reference TRBV7-3 and TRBJ2-7, is GAGVSQTPSNKVTEKGKYVELRCDPISGHTALYWYRQSLGQGPEFLIYFQGTGAADDSGLPNDRFFAVRPEGSVSTLKIQRTERGDSAVYLCASSSQQGNEQYFGPGTRLTVT.

The rearrangement uses TRBV18 and TRBJ2-1, with TRBD2 matching over 8 bases. Germline CDR1 and CDR2: KGHSH and LQKENI. The CDR3 spans 15 residues. V gave up 2 bases and J gave up 0 bases; unmatched junction bases: 0. The CDR3 coding sequence is TGTGCCAGCTCACCAAGCGGGAGCTCCTACAATGAGCAGTTCTTC. Its translation is CASSPSGSSYNEQFF.

This chain connects TRBV28 to TRBJ1-3; 8 nucleotides agree with TRBD1. V was clipped by 2 bases and J by 5 bases; unmatched bases: 5. Per germline, CDR1 MDHEN and CDR2 SYDVKM. The length of the CDR3 is 15 residues. Here the CDR3 reads CASSLATGVRNTIYF. CDR3 in DNA: TGTGCCAGCAGTTTAGCGACAGGGGTCCGAAACACCATATATTTT.

This chain links TRBV15 with TRBJ1-5; 8 bases are a match to TRBD1. Trimming cost V 5 bases and J 5 bases; bases outside gene matches: 5. From germline, CDR1 is LNHNV and CDR2 YYDKDF (reference sequence). This CDR3 is 14 amino acids long. CDR3 nucleotides: TGTGCCACCAGCTGGGACAGGACATATCAGCCCCAGCATTTT. Its translation is CATSWDRTYQPQHF.

The chain couples TRBV6-6 to TRBJ2-2, with 7 positions matching TRBD1. The V segment lost 4 bases and the J segment 6 bases; nucleotides outside the gene matches: 5. Looked up from germline, CDR1 is MNHNY and CDR2 is SVGAGI (reference sequence). The CDR3 is made up of 14 amino acids. In DNA, the CDR3 is TGTGCCAGCAGTTCACTGGGACAGCCCGGGGAGCTGTTTTTT. It translates to CASSSLGQPGELFF.

V gene TRBV5-1 combines with J gene TRBJ2-1; 12 nucleotides agree with TRBD2. V lost 4 bases and J lost 6; bases outside the gene matches: 17. Germline V lookup: CDR1 SGHRS, CDR2 YFSETQ. The CDR3 is made up of 19 amino acids. CDR3 sequence (DNA): TGCGCCAGCAGCCGGATGGTCAGAGAGAGGACTAGCGGGACCAATGAGCAGTTCTTC. Protein: CASSRMVRERTSGTNEQFF.

The chain joins TRBV7-9 to TRBJ2-7; 9 nucleotides line up with TRBD1. J lost 2 bases, V lost 7 bases, and 3 bases had no gene match. This CDR3 has 13 residues. In germline, CDR1 is SEHNR, CDR2 FQNEAQ (reference sequence). For the CDR3, the DNA is TGTGCCAGCAAGACAGGGGGTGCCTACGAGCAGTACTTC. Amino acid sequence: CASKTGGAYEQYF.

The V gene is TRBV6-2 or TRBV6-3, the J gene TRBJ2-1; 16 bases match TRBD2. The CDR3 totals 16 residues. In germline, CDR1 is MNHEY, CDR2 SVGEGT. V shed 4 bases and J 9 bases; nucleotides not matched to a gene: 6. Written as DNA, the CDR3 is TGTGCCAGCAGTTGGGGACTAGCGGGAGGGTCAGGTGAGCAGTTCTTC. Protein product: CASSWGLAGGSGEQFF.

The CDR3 spells CASSYRGRGYTF. The CDR3, as DNA: TGTGCCAGCAGTTACAGGGGGAGGGGCTACACCTTC. V is TRBV6-5 and J is TRBJ1-2; D might be TRBD1 (6 bases). Per the germline V gene, CDR1 is MNHEY and CDR2 is SVGAGI. Trimming cost V 2 bases and J 8 bases, with 9 bases left between them. The CDR3 spans 12 residues.

This clone was found a few times. The chain recombines TRBV10-3 with TRBJ2-7; 9 bases align to TRBD1. The CDR3 spans 11 residues. With 8 bases clipped from V and 4 bases from J, the junction kept 0 bases outside the gene matches. The V gene's germline CDR1 is ENHRY and CDR2 SYGVKD. The CDR3, as DNA: TGTGCCATCGGGACAGGGTACGAGCAGTACTTC. Translating gives CAIGTGYEQYF.

The rearrangement uses TRBV7-9 and TRBJ2-6; a weak D match, TRBD1 (6 bases). Per the germline V gene, CDR1 is SEHNR and CDR2 is FQNEAQ (reference sequence). V was trimmed by 5 bases and J by 2 bases, leaving 16 bases between them. CDR3 size: 17 residues. The CDR3 bases are TGTGCCAGCAGCCTCGCCCTTACAGGGACTGGGGCCAACGTCCTGACTTTC. It yields the protein CASSLALTGTGANVLTF. The variable domain in full, completed from reference TRBV7-9 and TRBJ2-6, reads DTGVSQNPRHKITKRGQNVTFRCDPISEHNRLYWYRQTLGQGPEFLTYFQNEAQLEKSRLLSDRFSAERPKGSFSTLEIQRTEQGDSAMYLCASSLALTGTGANVLTFGAGSRLTVL.